The T cell receptor beta chain described here comes from a study of cytomegalovirus exposure and HLA in healthy donors. This CDR3 comprises 16 residues. Trimming at V came to 7 bases and at J to 0 bases, leaving 8 bases not matched to a gene. Germline values: CDR1 MDHEN, CDR2 SYDVKM. This clone was counted between two and nine times. Its antigen remains unidentified. Primers for the PCR totalled 60 Vbeta and 13 Jbeta. The method was immunoSEQ multiplex PCR; TCRdb's version includes in-frame clones alone and lacks a portion of them. The sample shows approximately 110,000 clones, 73% of them seen only once. Points from the study as a whole: When analyzed later, a missense DCLRE1C variant was found to be linked to TCR beta V- and J-gene trimming. Most of the CMV-associated TCR beta chains (in a later analysis) appeared to be HLA-restricted. In a later analysis, TCR association rates varied by HLA locus: DRB1 most, HLA-C fewest.

Sequenced sample: PBMCs. The V call is TRBV28, the J call TRBJ2-1; 8 bases are a match to TRBD2. The sequence derives from a man between 60 and 70 years old in good health and CMV-seropositive. Written as DNA, the CDR3 is TGTGCCAGCACCGTCGGGGGGACTAGCTCCTACAATGAGCAGTTCTTC. This encodes CASTVGGTSSYNEQFF.